These 27 T cell receptor beta chains were sequenced from one sample in a study of identical twins. TCRdb reprocessed the 5' RACE reads with MiXCR, giving one entry per CDR3 protein. This table has approximately 890,000 distinct CDR3 sequences, roughly 12% appearing once. The sample was also linked to a second study, of yellow fever vaccine responses in identical twins.

Sequencing used PBMCs. Receptors were obtained from a woman younger than 30 in good health.

A few counts support this clonotype. The chain recombines TRBV18 with TRBJ2-5; tentatively, D is TRBD2 (5 bases). The CDR3 spans 15 residues. V lost 3 bases to trimming and J lost 2 bases, with 13 bases between them. CDR1 is KGHSH and CDR2 is LQKENI in the germline V gene. The CDR3 sequence: CASSPARLLQETQYF. The CDR3 nucleotides read TGTGCCAGCTCACCCGCTAGACTATTACAAGAGACCCAGTACTTC. The entire variable domain, with the rest obtained from reference TRBV18 and TRBJ2-5, is as follows: NAGVMQNPRHLVRRRGQEARLRCSPMKGHSHVYWYRQLPEEGLKFMVYLQKENIIDESGMPKERFSAEFPKEGPSILRIQQVVRGDSAAYFCASSPARLLQETQYFGPGTRLLVL.

This clonotype has a handful of counts. J is TRBJ2-7 and V is TRBV12-3 or TRBV12-4, with D tentatively TRBD1 (6 bases). CDR3 length: 15 residues. Trimming removed 5 bases at V and 0 bases at J, with 14 bases between. CDR3 nucleotide sequence: TGTGCCAGCAGTCCGGGACACCTTAGCTCCTACGAGCAGTACTTC. This codes for CASSPGHLSSYEQYF.

This clonotype was observed a few times. The V gene is TRBV5-1, the J gene TRBJ1-2, with D unresolved. Germline V CDR1 and CDR2: SGHRS, YFSETQ. CDR3 size: 15 residues. Trimming took 0 bases from V and 4 from J, leaving 13 bases between them. As DNA, the CDR3 is TGCGCCAGCAGCTTGGACGGAGGAGTACCCTATGGCTACACCTTC. Its translation: CASSLDGGVPYGYTF. The full variable domain, completed using reference TRBV5-1 and TRBJ1-2, is KAGVTQTPRYLIKTRGQQVTLSCSPISGHRSVSWYQQTPGQGLQFLFEYFSETQRNKGNFPGRFSGRQFSNSRSEMNVSTLELGDSALYLCASSLDGGVPYGYTFGSGTRLTVV.

The CDR3 DNA follows: TGTGCCAGCAGCCACGTGACCGAGAACTATGGCTACACCTTC. Amino acid sequence: CASSHVTENYGYTF. J is TRBJ1-2 and V is TRBV4-2; the D is unclear. V was clipped by 3 bases and J by 2 bases, with 10 bases between them. The CDR3 has 14 amino acids. Germline V gene lookup returns CDR1 LGHNA and CDR2 YNFKEQ.

The sample holds many counts of this clonotype. This rearrangement joins TRBV7-2 to TRBJ2-5; maybe TRBD2 (5 bases). The CDR3 is 12 residues long. Trimming took 8 bases from V and 2 from J, leaving 9 bases between them. Germline V CDR1 and CDR2: SGHTA, FQGNSA. CDR3 DNA sequence: TGTGCCAGCGGGAGACCACAAGAGACCCAGTACTTC. Its protein product is CASGRPQETQYF.

The genes are TRBV13 and TRBJ2-2; D gene unclear. From germline, CDR1 is PRHDT and CDR2 FYEKMQ (reference sequence). CDR3 length: 17 residues. V lost 3 bases and J lost 6, with 20 bases in between. CDR3 region: CASSFRPVATSAGELFF. In DNA, the CDR3 is TGTGCCAGCAGCTTTCGCCCGGTGGCTACCTCTGCCGGGGAGCTGTTTTTT. Full variable domain (remainder filled in from reference TRBV13 and TRBJ2-2): AAGVIQSPRHLIKEKRETATLKCYPIPRHDTVYWYQQGPGQDPQFLISFYEKMQSDKGSIPDRFSAQQFSDYHSELNMSSLELGDSALYFCASSFRPVATSAGELFFGEGSRLTVL.

This clonotype appeared many times. V and J are TRBV12-3 or TRBV12-4 and TRBJ2-2; D gene uncertain. Trimming removed 0 bases from V and 4 bases from J, with 9 bases in between. This CDR3 contains 15 residues. CDR3 in amino acids: CASSLALLATGELFF. The CDR3 coding sequence is TGTGCCAGCAGTTTAGCGCTATTGGCCACCGGGGAGCTGTTTTTT.

This clonotype appeared a few times. V and J are TRBV20-1 and TRBJ2-7, with D perhaps matching TRBD1 (6 bases). Trimming shortened V by 5 bases and J by 2 bases, and 16 bases separated the two germline ends. Germline CDR1 is DFQATT and CDR2 is SNEGSKA (reference sequence). CDR3 length: 14 amino acids. CDR3 sequence reads: CSAQTQGLAYEQYV. The CDR3 nucleotides are TGCAGTGCTCAAACGCAGGGGCTCGCCTACGAGCAGTACGTC.

This clonotype was observed many times. The chain is built from TRBV12-3 or TRBV12-4 and TRBJ2-1, with 9 bases aligning to TRBD1. V shed 4 bases, J shed 12 bases, and the junction held 10 bases outside the gene matches. The CDR3 covers 14 residues. The CDR3 DNA reads TGTGCCAGCAGTTGGGGACAGGGTGTATACGGGCAGTTCTTC. It translates to CASSWGQGVYGQFF.

In its sample, this clonotype was seen a few times. The chain has TRBV7-9 and TRBJ2-7; D possibly corresponds to TRBD1 (5 bases). The germline gives CDR1 SEHNR, CDR2 FQNEAQ (reference sequence). Trimming took 1 base from V and 0 from J, leaving 7 bases between them. The CDR3 extends over 14 amino acids. CDR3 sequence: CASSLGQHSYEQYV. Written as DNA, the CDR3 is TGTGCCAGCAGCTTAGGACAGCACTCCTACGAGCAGTACGTC.

This clonotype was found once. The V and J genes are TRBV9 and TRBJ2-1, with TRBD2 matching 8 bases. J lost 1 base, V lost 2 bases, and 8 bases had no gene match. Germline assignment: CDR1 SGDLS and CDR2 YYNGEE. The CDR3 loop spans 17 amino acids. This CDR3 is CASSVQTSAVSYNEQFF. CDR3 nucleotide sequence: TGTGCCAGCAGCGTCCAGACTAGCGCCGTTTCCTACAATGAGCAGTTCTTC.

This clonotype appeared a few times. V usage is TRBV3-1 and J usage is TRBJ2-7; D gene ambiguous. The CDR3 length is 12 residues. The V end lost 3 bases, the J end lost 2 bases, and 5 bases lay between the germline ends. The germline V gene has CDR1 LGHDT and CDR2 YNNKEL (reference sequence). CDR3 loop: CASSHDPYEQYF. CDR3 sequence (DNA): TGTGCCAGCAGCCACGACCCCTACGAGCAGTACTTC.

This clonotype was found a few times. The V gene is TRBV7-6, the J gene TRBJ1-1, with D possibly matching TRBD1 (6 bases). The germline CDR1 and CDR2 sequences are SGHVS and FNYEAQ. V was trimmed by 4 bases and J by 2 bases, leaving 11 bases between them. There are 14 residues in the CDR3. The CDR3: CASSSGTQNTEAFF. In nucleotides, the CDR3 is TGTGCCAGCAGCTCCGGGACACAAAACACTGAAGCTTTCTTT.

The V gene is TRBV5-1, the J gene TRBJ2-7; D not resolved. Per germline, CDR1 SGHRS and CDR2 YFSETQ. This CDR3 region has 13 residues. The ends were cut back, 4 bases at V and 3 bases at J, with 11 bases in the middle. The CDR3: CASSPDLNYEQYF. CDR3 nucleotide sequence: TGCGCCAGCAGCCCGGACCTCAACTACGAGCAGTACTTC.

V is TRBV15 and J is TRBJ2-7; TRBD2 matches 10 bases. From germline, CDR1 is LNHNV and CDR2 YYDKDF (reference sequence). This CDR3 comprises 15 residues. Trimming removed 5 bases from V and 1 base from J; junction bases left unmatched: 5. This chain's CDR3 is CATSFSSGGSYEQYF. DNA for the CDR3: TGTGCCACCAGCTTCAGTAGCGGGGGGTCCTACGAGCAGTACTTC. The variable domain in full, completed from reference TRBV15 and TRBJ2-7, reads DAMVIQNPRYQVTQFGKPVTLSCSQTLNHNVMYWYQQKSSQAPKLLFHYYDKDFNNEADTPDNFQSRRPNTSFCFLDIRSPGLGDTAMYLCATSFSSGGSYEQYFGPGTRLTVT.

Many counts were recorded for this clonotype. The V call is TRBV7-2, the J call TRBJ2-1; D uncertain. The germline gives CDR1 SGHTA, CDR2 FQGNSA. The CDR3 runs 15 residues. Trimming stripped 5 bases from V and 1 base from J, with 12 bases between. The CDR3 DNA follows: TGTGCCAGCAGCCCCCACAAGGGTTCCTACAATGAGCAGTTCTTC. This gives the protein CASSPHKGSYNEQFF.

The chain uses TRBV6-2 or TRBV6-3 and TRBJ2-1; 8 bases line up with TRBD1. Germline V gives CDR1 MNHEY, CDR2 SVGEGT. This CDR3 is built from 13 residues. V was pared by 6 bases and J by 8 bases, with 6 bases of the junction left unmatched. CDR3 nucleotide sequence: TGTGCCAGCAGGCGACAGGGGAAGGATGAGCAGTTCTTC. Residues: CASRRQGKDEQFF.

This clonotype was detected many times. V usage is TRBV5-1 and J usage is TRBJ2-1; D call uncertain. This CDR3 comprises 13 residues. Germline V lookup: CDR1 SGHRS, CDR2 YFSETQ. The ends were cut back, 2 bases at V and 10 bases at J, with 13 bases in the middle. CDR3 in amino acids: CASSFANGFEQFF. The CDR3 bases are TGCGCCAGCAGCTTCGCCAATGGTTTCGAGCAGTTCTTC. The complete variable domain, with remaining parts taken from reference TRBV5-1 and TRBJ2-1, reads KAGVTQTPRYLIKTRGQQVTLSCSPISGHRSVSWYQQTPGQGLQFLFEYFSETQRNKGNFPGRFSGRQFSNSRSEMNVSTLELGDSALYLCASSFANGFEQFFGPGTRLTVL.

The rearrangement joins TRBV18 to TRBJ2-5; D not resolved. The CDR3 totals 14 residues. Trimming removed 5 bases at V and 2 bases at J, with 12 bases between. CDR1 and CDR2 from the germline V gene are KGHSH and LQKENI. The CDR3: CASSSTSVQETQYF. As DNA, the CDR3 is TGTGCCAGCTCATCCACATCCGTTCAAGAGACCCAGTACTTC.

This chain connects TRBV20-1 to TRBJ2-2; D gene unclear. The CDR3 runs to 14 residues. CDR1 and CDR2 (germline): DFQATT, SNEGSKA (reference sequence). The V gene lost 6 bases and the J gene lost 3 bases, with 14 bases spanning the gap. CDR3 residues: CSATLPRDTGELFF. CDR3 in DNA: TGCAGTGCAACACTCCCCCGGGACACCGGGGAGCTGTTTTTT.

This clonotype was seen more than once but under ten times. The rearrangement joins TRBV12-3 or TRBV12-4 to TRBJ2-1; the match to TRBD2 covers 9 bases. The V gene end was trimmed by 2 bases and the J gene end by 8 bases; junction bases not matched to a gene: 7. The CDR3 length is 15 residues. The CDR3 nucleotides are TGTGCCAGCAGTTTAAGCAGCGGGAGGATCTATGAGCAGTTCTTC. It translates to CASSLSSGRIYEQFF.

The rearrangement links TRBV4-1 to TRBJ1-4, with unresolved D. This CDR3 spans 15 amino acids. V was pared by 2 bases and J by 1 base, with 8 bases between. The germline gives CDR1 MGHRA, CDR2 YSYEKL. CDR3 region: CASSQLAGTNEKLFF. In DNA, the CDR3 is TGCGCCAGCAGCCAATTGGCAGGAACTAATGAAAAACTGTTTTTT.

A few counts support this clonotype. The J gene is TRBJ2-7, the V gene TRBV18; D ambiguous. V was pared by 0 bases and J by 5 bases, with 14 bases between. The CDR3 runs to 15 residues. Germline V gives CDR1 KGHSH, CDR2 LQKENI. CDR3 nucleotides: TGTGCCAGCTCACCACCAGGTCAGGCTCGCGACGAGCAGTACTTC. Translation gives CASSPPGQARDEQYF.

This clonotype was observed a handful of times. The chain combines TRBV6-5 with TRBJ2-7, with TRBD1 identical over 12 bases. Germline V CDR1 and CDR2: MNHEY, SVGAGI. There are 15 residues in the CDR3. V was pared by 4 bases and J by 5 bases, with 6 bases of the junction left unmatched. CDR3 protein: CASSSGTGGENEQYF. The CDR3 region has the DNA TGTGCCAGCAGTTCAGGGACAGGGGGCGAAAACGAGCAGTACTTC.

This chain uses TRBV9 with TRBJ2-2; unclear D gene. Deletions cut 4 bases from V and 4 bases from J, with 11 bases between. This CDR3 spans 14 amino acids. The V gene's germline CDR1 is SGDLS and CDR2 YYNGEE. The CDR3 protein is CASSFSATTGELFF. The CDR3 DNA follows: TGTGCCAGCAGCTTTAGTGCGACCACCGGGGAGCTGTTTTTT.

The genes are TRBV5-1 and TRBJ1-1; possible D gene TRBD1, 5 bases. The V end was cut by 6 bases, the J end by 0 bases, with 12 bases between. Germline CDR1 and CDR2: SGHRS and YFSETQ. This CDR3 spans 14 amino acids. The CDR3 DNA reads as TGCGCCAGCAACGGACACTCTATGAACACTGAAGCTTTCTTT. It yields the protein CASNGHSMNTEAFF.

CDR3 in amino acids: CASSLSDREQFF. In nucleotides, the CDR3 is TGTGCCAGCAGCTTATCGGACAGGGAGCAGTTCTTC. The V and J genes are TRBV11-1 and TRBJ2-1, with 7 bases aligning to TRBD1. The germline gives CDR1 SGHAT, CDR2 FQDESV (reference sequence). The CDR3 length is 12 residues. The V gene end was trimmed by 2 bases and the J gene end by 10 bases; junction bases not matched to a gene: 2.